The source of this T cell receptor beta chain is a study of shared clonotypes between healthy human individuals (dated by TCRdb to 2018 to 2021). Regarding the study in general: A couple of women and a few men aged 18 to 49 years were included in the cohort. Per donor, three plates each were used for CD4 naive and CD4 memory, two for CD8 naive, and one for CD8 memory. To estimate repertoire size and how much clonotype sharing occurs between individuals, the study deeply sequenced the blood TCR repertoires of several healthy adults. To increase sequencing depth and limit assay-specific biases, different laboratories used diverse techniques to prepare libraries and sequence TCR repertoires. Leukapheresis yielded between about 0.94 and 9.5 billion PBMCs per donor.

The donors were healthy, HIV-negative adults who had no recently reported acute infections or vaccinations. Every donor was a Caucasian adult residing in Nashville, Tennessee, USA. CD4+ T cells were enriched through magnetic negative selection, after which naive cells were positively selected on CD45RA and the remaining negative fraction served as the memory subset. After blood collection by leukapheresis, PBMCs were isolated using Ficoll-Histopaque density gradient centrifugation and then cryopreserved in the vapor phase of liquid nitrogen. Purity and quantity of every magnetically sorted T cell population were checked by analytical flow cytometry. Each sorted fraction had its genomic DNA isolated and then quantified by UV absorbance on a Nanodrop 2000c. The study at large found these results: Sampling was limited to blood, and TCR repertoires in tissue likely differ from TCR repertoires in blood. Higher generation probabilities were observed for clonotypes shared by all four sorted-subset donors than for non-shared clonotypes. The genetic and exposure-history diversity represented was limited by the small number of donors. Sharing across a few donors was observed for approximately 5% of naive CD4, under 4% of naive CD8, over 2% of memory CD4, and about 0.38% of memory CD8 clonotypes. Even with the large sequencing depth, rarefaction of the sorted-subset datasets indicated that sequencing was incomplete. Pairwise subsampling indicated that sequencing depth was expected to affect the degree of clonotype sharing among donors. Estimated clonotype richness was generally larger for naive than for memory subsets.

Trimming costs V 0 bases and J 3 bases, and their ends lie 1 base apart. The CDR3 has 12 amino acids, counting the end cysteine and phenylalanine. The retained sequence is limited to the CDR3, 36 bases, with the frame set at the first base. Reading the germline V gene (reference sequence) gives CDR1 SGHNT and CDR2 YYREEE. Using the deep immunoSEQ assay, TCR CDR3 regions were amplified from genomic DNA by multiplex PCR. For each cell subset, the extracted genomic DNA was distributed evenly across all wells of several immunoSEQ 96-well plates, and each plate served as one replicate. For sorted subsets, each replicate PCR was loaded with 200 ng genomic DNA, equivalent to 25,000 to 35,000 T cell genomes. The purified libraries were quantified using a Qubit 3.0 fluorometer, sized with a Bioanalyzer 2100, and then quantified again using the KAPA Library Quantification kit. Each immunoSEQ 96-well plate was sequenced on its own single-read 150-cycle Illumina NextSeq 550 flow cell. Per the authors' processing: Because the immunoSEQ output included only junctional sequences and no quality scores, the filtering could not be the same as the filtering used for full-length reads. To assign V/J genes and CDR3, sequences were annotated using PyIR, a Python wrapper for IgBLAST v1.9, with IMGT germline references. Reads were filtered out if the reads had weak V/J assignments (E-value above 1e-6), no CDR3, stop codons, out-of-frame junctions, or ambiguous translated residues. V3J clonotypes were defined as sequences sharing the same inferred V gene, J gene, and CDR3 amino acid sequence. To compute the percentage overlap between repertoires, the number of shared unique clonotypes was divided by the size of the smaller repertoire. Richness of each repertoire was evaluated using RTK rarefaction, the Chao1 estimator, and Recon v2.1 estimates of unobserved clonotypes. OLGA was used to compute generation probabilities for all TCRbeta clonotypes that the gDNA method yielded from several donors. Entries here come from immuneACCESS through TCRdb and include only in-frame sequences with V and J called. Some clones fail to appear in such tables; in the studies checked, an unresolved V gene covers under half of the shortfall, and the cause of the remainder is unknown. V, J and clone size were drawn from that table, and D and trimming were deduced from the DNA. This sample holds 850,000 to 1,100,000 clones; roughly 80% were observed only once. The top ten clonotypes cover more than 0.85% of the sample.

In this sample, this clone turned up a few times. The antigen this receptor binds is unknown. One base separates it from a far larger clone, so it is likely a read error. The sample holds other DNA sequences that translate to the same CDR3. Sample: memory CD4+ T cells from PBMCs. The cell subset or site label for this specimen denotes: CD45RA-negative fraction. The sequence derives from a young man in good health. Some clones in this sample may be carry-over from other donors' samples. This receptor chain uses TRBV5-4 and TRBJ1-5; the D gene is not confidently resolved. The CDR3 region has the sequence CASSLDNQPQHF. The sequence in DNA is TGTGCCAGCAGCTTGGACAATCAGCCCCAGCATTTT.